The 8 T cell receptor beta chains listed next were all sequenced from one sample in a study of T-cell memory formation after mild COVID-19. TCRdb re-called the 5' RACE reads with MiXCR, one entry per CDR3 protein. The data show more than 250,000 distinct CDR3 sequences, roughly 15% seen once. The sequenced material came from PBMCs or a T cell subset sorted from them (not recorded which). The receptors come from a man aged 18 to 35 who had mild COVID-19 (a few samples of this study predate the infection). Cell type and time point are not known.

This clonotype was observed a few times. Germline is not matched at one junction end, which may reflect a read error. CDR3 sequence (DNA): TGTGCCATCAGTGATACAGGGACCTACTATGGCTACACATTC. Translating gives CAISDTGTYYGYTF. V usage is TRBV10-3 and J usage is TRBJ1-2, with D perhaps TRBD1 (6 bases). The length of the CDR3 is 14 residues. Germline-derived CDR1 and CDR2 are ENHRY and SYGVKD.

This chain joins TRBV29-1 and TRBJ1-2; 12 bases line up with TRBD1. In germline, CDR1 is SQVTM, CDR2 ANQGSEA. The CDR3 extends over 16 amino acids. J was trimmed by 6 bases and V by 7 bases; bases with no gene match: 15. In DNA form, the CDR3 reads TGCAGCGCGGGGGCCGGGACAGGGGGCCTCCACGATGGCTACACCTTC. Translation gives CSAGAGTGGLHDGYTF.

This clonotype was seen repeatedly, ten times or more. CDR3 loop: CASSKVRDKNQPQHF. CDR3 nucleotides: TGTGCCAGCAGCAAAGTCAGGGACAAAAATCAGCCCCAGCATTTT. The chain combines TRBV21-1 with TRBJ1-5; the listed D gene, TRBD1, was not tested against the DNA. TRBV21-1 is noted as a pseudogene. The CDR3 is made up of 15 amino acids.

Ten or more counts support this clonotype. The J gene is TRBJ2-7, the V gene TRBV20-1; D is possibly TRBD1 (6 bases). Trimming shortened V by 1 base and J by 5 bases, and 12 bases separated the two germline ends. This CDR3 spans 13 amino acids. The germline gives CDR1 DFQATT, CDR2 SNEGSKA (reference sequence). The CDR3 loop reads CSARVRGFNEQYF. The DNA of the CDR3 is TGCAGTGCTAGAGTAAGGGGGTTCAACGAGCAGTACTTC.

In its sample, this clonotype was seen many times. The J gene is TRBJ1-5, the V gene TRBV28; D call uncertain. CDR3 length equals 16 residues. V was clipped by 5 bases and J by 4 bases, with 18 bases between them. Germline CDR1 reads MDHEN; CDR2 reads SYDVKM. The chain's CDR3 is CASSRRQPLSNQPQHF. In nucleotides, the CDR3 is TGTGCCAGCAGTAGAAGGCAGCCCCTTTCTAATCAGCCCCAGCATTTT.

Turning to this clonotype: The junction does not match germline at one end; this may be a read error. The J gene is TRBJ1-1, the V gene TRBV4-3; D unclear. This CDR3 comprises 13 residues. Per the germline V gene, CDR1 is LGHNA and CDR2 is YSLEER. CDR3 sequence (DNA): TGCGCCAGCTGCCAGGAGATTAACACTGAAGCTTTCTTT. This translates into CASCQEINTEAFF.

The chain is built from TRBV2 and TRBJ2-1; D is unresolved. The CDR3 has 10 amino acids. V gave up 6 bases and J gave up 10 bases, with 7 bases separating them. Germline V gives CDR1 SNHLY, CDR2 FYNNEI. The CDR3 bases are TGTGCCAGCAGGGTAAAGGAGCAGTTCTTC. It translates to CASRVKEQFF.

This clonotype was counted between two and nine times. The DNA for the CDR3 is TGTGCCAGCAGCGCGACAGGGGCCAATCAGCCCCAGCATTTT. It yields the protein CASSATGANQPQHF. V and J are TRBV7-9 and TRBJ1-5; 8 positions match TRBD1. This CDR3 comprises 14 residues. The V gene's germline CDR1 is SEHNR and CDR2 FQNEAQ (reference sequence). Losses at the gene ends were 5 bases for V and 3 bases for J; bases not matched to a gene: 3.